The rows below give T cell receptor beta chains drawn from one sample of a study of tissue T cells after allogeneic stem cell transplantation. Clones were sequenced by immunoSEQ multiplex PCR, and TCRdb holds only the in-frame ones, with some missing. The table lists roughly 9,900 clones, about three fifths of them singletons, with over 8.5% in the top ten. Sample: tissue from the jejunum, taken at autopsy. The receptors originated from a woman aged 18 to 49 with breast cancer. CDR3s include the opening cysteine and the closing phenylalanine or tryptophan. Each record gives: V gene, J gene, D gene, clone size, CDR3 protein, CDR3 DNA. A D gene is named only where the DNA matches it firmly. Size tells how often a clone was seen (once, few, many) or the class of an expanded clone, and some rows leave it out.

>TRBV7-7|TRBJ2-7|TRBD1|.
CASSLGTGRGYEQYF
TGTGCTAGCAGCTTAGGGACAGGGCGTGGGTACGAGCAGTACTTC
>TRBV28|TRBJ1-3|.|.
CASSLIEGGNTIYF
TGTGCCAGCAGTTTAATAGAGGGTGGAAACACCATATATTTT
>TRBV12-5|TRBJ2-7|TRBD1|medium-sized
CASGMDRGYEQYF
TGTGCTAGTGGTATGGACAGGGGTTACGAGCAGTACTTC
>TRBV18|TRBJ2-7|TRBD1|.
CASSLGQGAREQYF
TGTGCCAGCTCGCTGGGACAGGGGGCGAGGGAGCAGTACTTC
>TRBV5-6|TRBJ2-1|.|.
CASSPEWGTPIEQFF
TGTGCCAGCAGCCCGGAATGGGGGACTCCAATTGAGCAGTTCTTC
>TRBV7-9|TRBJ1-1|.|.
CASSLGPLWINTEAFF
TGTGCCAGCAGCCTGGGTCCTCTTTGGATAAACACTGAAGCTTTCTTT
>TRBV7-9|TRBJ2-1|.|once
CASSLTRGGVEEQFF
TGTGCCAGCAGCTTAACCCGAGGGGGAGTCGAGGAGCAGTTCTTC
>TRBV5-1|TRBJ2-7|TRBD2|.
CASSSLAGGAYEQYF
TGCGCCAGCAGCTCCTTAGCGGGGGGGGCTTACGAGCAGTACTTC
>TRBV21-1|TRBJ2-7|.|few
CASSKGGFLFIRDTHYEQYF
TGTGCCAGCAGCAAAGGGGGGTTTTTATTTATCAGGGACACGCACTACGAGCAGTACTTC
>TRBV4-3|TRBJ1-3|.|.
CASSQDREQGGNTIYF
TGCGCCAGCAGCCAAGATAGAGAACAGGGCGGAAACACCATATATTTT
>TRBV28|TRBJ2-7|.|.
CASSFLGQDEQYF
TGTGCCAGCAGTTTCCTGGGGCAAGACGAGCAGTACTTC
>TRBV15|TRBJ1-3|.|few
CATSIGDSGNTIYF
TGTGCCACCAGCATTGGGGACTCTGGAAACACCATATATTTT
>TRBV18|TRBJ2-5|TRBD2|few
CASSRSSGGFGETQYF
TGTGCCAGCTCTCGATCTAGCGGGGGTTTTGGAGAGACCCAGTACTTC
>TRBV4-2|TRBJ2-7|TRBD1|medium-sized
CASSQRQGTYEQYF
TGTGCCAGCAGCCAGCGACAGGGGACCTACGAGCAGTACTTC
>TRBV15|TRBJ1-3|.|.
CATSRADSSGNTIYF
TGTGCCACCAGCAGAGCGGACTCCAGTGGAAACACCATATATTTT
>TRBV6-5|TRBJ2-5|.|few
CASRDPGTQETQYF
TGTGCCAGCAGGGACCCCGGGACCCAAGAGACCCAGTACTTC
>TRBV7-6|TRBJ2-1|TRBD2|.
CASSPHQGLAGASDEQFF
TGTGCCAGCAGCCCCCACCAGGGACTAGCGGGAGCGAGCGATGAGCAGTTCTTC
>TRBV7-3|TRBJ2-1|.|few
CASSPRGGRFNEQFF
TGTGCCAGCAGCCCTCGGGGCGGACGGTTCAATGAGCAGTTCTTC
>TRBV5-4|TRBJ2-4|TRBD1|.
CASSLDRGRDIQYF
TGTGCCAGCAGCTTGGACAGGGGGCGAGACATTCAGTACTTC
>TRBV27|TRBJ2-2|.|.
CASSFYTGELFF
TGTGCCAGCAGTTTCTACACCGGGGAGCTGTTTTTT
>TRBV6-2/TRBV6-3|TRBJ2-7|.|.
CASSYVAGSYEQYF
TGTGCCAGCAGTTACGTGGCGGGGTCCTACGAGCAGTACTTC
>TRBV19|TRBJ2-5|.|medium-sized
CASSQVQGKTQYF
TGTGCCAGTAGTCAAGTCCAGGGAAAGACCCAGTACTTC
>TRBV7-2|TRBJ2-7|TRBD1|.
CASSSGGEQYF
TGTGCCAGCAGCTCAGGGGGCGAGCAGTACTTC
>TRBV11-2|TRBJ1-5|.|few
CASSLNPVNQPQHF
TGTGCCAGCAGCCTGAACCCGGTAAATCAGCCCCAGCATTTT
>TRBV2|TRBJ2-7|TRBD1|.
CASRTDREQQYF
TGTGCCAGCAGGACGGACAGGGAGCAGCAGTACTTC
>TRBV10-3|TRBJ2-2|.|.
CAAGRAGLGTGELFF
TGTGCCGCCGGTAGAGCAGGGTTGGGTACCGGGGAGCTGTTTTTT
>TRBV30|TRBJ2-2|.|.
CAWSVLGDTGELFF
TGTGCCTGGAGTGTACTAGGAGACACCGGGGAGCTGTTTTTT
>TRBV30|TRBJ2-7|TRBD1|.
CAWTPSWDSSYEQYF
TGTGCCTGGACCCCATCGTGGGACAGCTCCTACGAGCAGTACTTC
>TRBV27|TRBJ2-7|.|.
CASRAIHTFYEQYF
TGTGCCAGCCGCGCAATTCATACCTTCTACGAGCAGTACTTC
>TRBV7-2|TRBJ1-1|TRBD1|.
CASRPQGSTEAFF
TGTGCCAGCAGACCACAGGGGAGCACTGAAGCTTTCTTT
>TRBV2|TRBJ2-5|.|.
CASSTEKETQYF
TGTGCCAGCTCGACAGAGAAGGAGACCCAGTACTTC
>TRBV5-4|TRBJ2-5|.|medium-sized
CASSFPGEETQYF
TGTGCCAGCAGCTTCCCCGGGGAAGAGACCCAGTACTTC
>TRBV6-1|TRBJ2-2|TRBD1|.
CASSGRTGRNTGELFF
TGTGCCAGCAGTGGCCGGACAGGCAGGAACACCGGGGAGCTGTTTTTT
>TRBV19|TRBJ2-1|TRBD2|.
CASSIKAGGLPNEQFF
TGTGCCAGTAGTATAAAAGCGGGGGGGTTACCCAATGAGCAGTTCTTC
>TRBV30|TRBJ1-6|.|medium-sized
CAWSPRPHQTGFNSPLHF
TGTGCCTGGAGTCCCAGGCCCCATCAAACAGGGTTTAATTCACCCCTCCACTTT
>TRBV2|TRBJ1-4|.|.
CASSSRKLFF
TGTGCCAGCAGCAGTCGGAAACTGTTTTTT
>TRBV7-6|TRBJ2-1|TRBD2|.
CASSLVPGSGGSSYNEQFF
TGTGCCAGCAGCTTAGTTCCTGGTAGCGGGGGGAGCTCCTACAATGAGCAGTTCTTC
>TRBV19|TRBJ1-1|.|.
CASSILGTEAFF
TGTGCCAGTAGTATTCTGGGCACTGAAGCTTTCTTT
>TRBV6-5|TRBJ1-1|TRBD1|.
CASRDSPEAFF
TGTGCCAGCCGGGACAGCCCTGAAGCTTTCTTT
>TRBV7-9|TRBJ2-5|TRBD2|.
CASSRSGRGTQYF
TGTGCCAGCAGCCGAAGCGGGAGAGGAACCCAGTACTTC
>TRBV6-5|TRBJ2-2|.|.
CASSYSRLTGELFF
TGTGCCAGCAGTTACTCTCGCCTCACCGGGGAGCTGTTTTTT
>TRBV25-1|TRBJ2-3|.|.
CASSDWARETDTQYF
TGTGCCAGCAGTGATTGGGCCAGGGAAACAGATACGCAGTATTTT